This T cell receptor (beta chain) originates from a study of blood T cell repertoires in COVID-19. At the level of the study: Sources were T cells, B-cell-depleted T cells, or PBMCs; the material itself was cDNA or gDNA.

Only in-frame clones appear in the TCRdb table, and some are missing; sequencing was by immunoSEQ multiplex PCR. The sample contains some 340,000 clones, about 87% of which appear only once. V lost 6 bases to trimming and J lost 1 base; unmatched junction nucleotides: 3. Germline V gene sequence: CDR1 LNHDA, CDR2 SQIVND (reference sequence). The CDR3 consists of 14 residues. Participants came from about two dozen US areas, aged roughly 18 to 90 years. Which cohort a participant joined came from the clinical history participants gave. The rearrangement links TRBV19 to TRBJ1-1, with TRBD1 matching over 9 bases. Sequenced material: PBMCs or T cells enriched from blood (not recorded which). The origin of this receptor is a woman under 40 who had recovered from COVID-19. This CDR3 is CASRRDRENTEAFF. DNA of the CDR3: TGTGCCAGTAGACGGGACAGGGAGAACACTGAAGCTTTCTTT. Together with reference TRBV19 and TRBJ1-1, the CDR3 gives the full variable domain: DGGITQSPKYLFRKEGQNVTLSCEQNLNHDAMYWYRQDPGQGLRLIYYSQIVNDFQKGDIAEGYSVSREKKESFPLTVTSAQKNPTAFYLCASRRDRENTEAFFGQGTRLTVV.